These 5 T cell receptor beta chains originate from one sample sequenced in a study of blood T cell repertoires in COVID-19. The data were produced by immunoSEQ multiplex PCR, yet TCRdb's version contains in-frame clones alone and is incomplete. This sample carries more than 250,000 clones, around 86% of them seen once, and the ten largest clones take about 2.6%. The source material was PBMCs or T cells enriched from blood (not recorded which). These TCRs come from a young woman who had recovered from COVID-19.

The CDR3 bases are TGTGCCAGCAGTGCAGACTACCTCCTCTACGAGCAGTACTTC. Translating it yields CASSADYLLYEQYF. The chain combines TRBV2 with TRBJ2-7, with a tentative D call TRBD2 (5 bases). The CDR3 length is 14 residues. Trimming cost V 4 bases and J 3 bases, with 13 bases left between them. Looked up from germline, CDR1 is SNHLY and CDR2 is FYNNEI.

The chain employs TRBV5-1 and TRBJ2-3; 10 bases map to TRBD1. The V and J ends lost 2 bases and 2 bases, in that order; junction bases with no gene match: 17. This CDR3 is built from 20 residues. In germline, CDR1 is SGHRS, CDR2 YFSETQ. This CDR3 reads CASSFRDRGAMMAPTDTQYF. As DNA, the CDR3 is TGCGCCAGCAGCTTCCGGGACAGGGGTGCGATGATGGCACCCACAGATACGCAGTATTTT. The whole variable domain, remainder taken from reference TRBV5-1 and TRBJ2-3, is KAGVTQTPRYLIKTRGQQVTLSCSPISGHRSVSWYQQTPGQGLQFLFEYFSETQRNKGNFPGRFSGRQFSNSRSEMNVSTLELGDSALYLCASSFRDRGAMMAPTDTQYFGPGTRLTVL.

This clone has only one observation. The chain's CDR3 is CASSQDLGGGVGSTDTQYF. CDR3 nucleotide sequence: TGCGCCAGCAGCCAAGATCTAGGCGGGGGGGTAGGGAGCACAGATACGCAGTATTTT. The chain recombines TRBV4-3 with TRBJ2-3, with 9 bases matching TRBD2. This CDR3 spans 19 amino acids. The trim removed 0 bases at V and 0 bases at J, leaving 10 bases unmatched. The V gene's germline CDR1 is LGHNA and CDR2 YSLEER.

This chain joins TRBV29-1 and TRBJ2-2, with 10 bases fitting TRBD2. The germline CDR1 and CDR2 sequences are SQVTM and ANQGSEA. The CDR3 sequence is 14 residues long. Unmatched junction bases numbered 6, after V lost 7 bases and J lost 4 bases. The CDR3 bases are TGCAGCGCGTTAGCGGGAGGATCCACCGGGGAGCTGTTTTTT. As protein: CSALAGGSTGELFF.

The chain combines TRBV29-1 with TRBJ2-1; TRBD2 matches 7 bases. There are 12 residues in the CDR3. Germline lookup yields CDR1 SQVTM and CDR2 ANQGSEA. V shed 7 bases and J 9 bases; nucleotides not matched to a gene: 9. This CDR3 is CSAEGPSGEQFF. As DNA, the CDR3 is TGCAGCGCCGAGGGCCCTAGCGGTGAGCAGTTCTTC.